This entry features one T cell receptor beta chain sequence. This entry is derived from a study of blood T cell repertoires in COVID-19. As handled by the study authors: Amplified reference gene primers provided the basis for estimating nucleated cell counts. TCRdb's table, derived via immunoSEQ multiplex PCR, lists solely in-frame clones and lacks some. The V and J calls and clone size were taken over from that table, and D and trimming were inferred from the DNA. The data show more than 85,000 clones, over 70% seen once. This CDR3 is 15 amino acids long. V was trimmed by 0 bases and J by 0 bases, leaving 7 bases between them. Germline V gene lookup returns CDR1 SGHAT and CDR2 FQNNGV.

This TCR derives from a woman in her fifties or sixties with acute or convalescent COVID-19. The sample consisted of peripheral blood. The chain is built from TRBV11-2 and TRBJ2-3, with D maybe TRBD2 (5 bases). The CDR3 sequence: CASSLDGVSTDTQYF. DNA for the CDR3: TGTGCCAGCAGCTTAGACGGGGTTAGCACAGATACGCAGTATTTT.